This T cell receptor beta chain was documented in a study of blood T cells in healthy people across ages. The study's findings and limits: Strong correlation was found linking TCR beta diversity to naive T cell percentage.

CDR1 and CDR2 from the germline V gene are LGHNA and YNFKEQ. V was pared by 0 bases and J by 4 bases, with 15 bases between. The CDR3 contains 16 residues. As concerns this clonotype: The antigen remains undetermined.

Combining a sample-barcoded 5' primer with a J-beta primer mix, a second PCR ran for roughly 7 to 11 cycles. Each CDR3 protein gets one entry after TCRdb re-called the 5' RACE reads with MiXCR. This sample has around 940,000 distinct CDR3 sequences, with just over 50% found just once. This TCR was recovered from a woman aged 55 to 70 in good health. Sequenced sample: blood. This chain uses TRBV4-2 with TRBJ1-2; D unresolved. The CDR3 loop reads CASSQDTRVSSYGYTF. For the CDR3, the DNA is TGTGCCAGCAGCCAAGATACGCGGGTATCAAGCTATGGCTACACCTTC.